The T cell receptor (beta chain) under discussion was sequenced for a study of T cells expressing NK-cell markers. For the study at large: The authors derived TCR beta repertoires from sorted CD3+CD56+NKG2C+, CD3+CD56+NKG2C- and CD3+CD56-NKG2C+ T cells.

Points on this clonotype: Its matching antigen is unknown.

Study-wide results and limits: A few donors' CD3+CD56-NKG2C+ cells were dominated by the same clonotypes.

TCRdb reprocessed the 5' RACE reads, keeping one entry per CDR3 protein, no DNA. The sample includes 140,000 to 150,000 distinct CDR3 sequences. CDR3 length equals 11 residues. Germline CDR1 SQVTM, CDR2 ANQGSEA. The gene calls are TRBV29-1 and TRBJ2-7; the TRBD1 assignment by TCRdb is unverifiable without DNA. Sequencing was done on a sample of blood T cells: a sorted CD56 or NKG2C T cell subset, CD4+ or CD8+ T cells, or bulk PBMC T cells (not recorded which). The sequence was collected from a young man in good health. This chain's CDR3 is CSADISYEQYF.